One and the same sample provided the 7 T cell receptor beta chains below, sequenced in a study of T cell responses to AZD1222 COVID-19 vaccine. Sequencing used immunoSEQ multiplex PCR; TCRdb keeps in-frame clones, though not all of them. The sample holds about 47,000 clones, more than 60% seen once. Sample: peripheral blood, taken on day 0 of MenACWY control vaccination. All receptors derive from an adult in good health.

The gene calls are TRBV30 and TRBJ2-1; D perhaps matches TRBD1 (6 bases). This CDR3 spans 15 amino acids. Germline V gene sequence: CDR1 GTSNPN, CDR2 SVGIG (reference sequence). Trimming took off 6 bases at V and 8 bases at J, with 23 bases between the two ends. The chain's CDR3 is CACLIKTGSVDEQFF. The CDR3 DNA reads TGTGCCTGTCTAATAAAGACAGGTTCTGTCGATGAGCAGTTCTTC.

The chain has TRBV2 and TRBJ2-1; possibly TRBD2 for D (5 bases). Per the germline V gene, CDR1 is SNHLY and CDR2 is FYNNEI. CDR3 length: 13 amino acids. V dropped 5 bases and J dropped 7 bases, with 12 bases sitting between them. CDR3 in DNA: TGTGCCAGCAGTCGCGCTAGCCGTAATGAGCAGTTCTTC. Its protein is CASSRASRNEQFF.

V usage is TRBV18 and J usage is TRBJ1-1; weak D call: TRBD1 (6 bases). There are 14 residues in the CDR3. Germline lookup yields CDR1 KGHSH and CDR2 LQKENI. V lost 7 bases and J lost 4, with 16 bases in between. CDR3 amino acids: CASYVQGGGTEAFF. CDR3 sequence (DNA): TGTGCCAGCTACGTACAGGGAGGTGGCACTGAAGCTTTCTTT.

This chain connects TRBV2 to TRBJ1-2; D may be TRBD1 (6 bases). V was trimmed by 8 bases and J by 6 bases, leaving 16 bases between them. The V gene's germline CDR1 is SNHLY and CDR2 FYNNEI. CDR3 length equals 13 residues. The DNA of the CDR3 is TGTGCCAGCCCCGAGCCCGGGGGCAATGGCTACACCTTC. This encodes CASPEPGGNGYTF.

This clone has more than one count but fewer than ten. The V gene is TRBV12-3 or TRBV12-4, the J gene TRBJ2-1; tentatively, D is TRBD2 (5 bases). V gave up 6 bases and J gave up 16 bases, with 16 bases separating them. CDR3 length equals 11 residues. The CDR3 spells CASRLTSDLFF. DNA of the CDR3: TGTGCCAGCAGGTTAACTAGTGATCTTTTCTTC.

This clone appeared a single time. J is TRBJ2-5 and V is TRBV5-4, with 7 bases identical to TRBD2. There are 14 residues in the CDR3. CDR1 SGHNT and CDR2 YYREEE come from the germline V gene (reference sequence). The ends lost 5 bases at V and 4 bases at J; junction bases unmatched: 8. In DNA form, the CDR3 reads TGTGCCAGCAGACTGGGAGGGAGTTTAGAGACCCAGTACTTC. This gives the protein CASRLGGSLETQYF. The full variable domain, rest sourced from reference TRBV5-4 and TRBJ2-5, is ETGVTQSPTHLIKTRGQQVTLRCSSQSGHNTVSWYQQALGQGPQFIFQYYREEENGRGNFPPRFSGLQFPNYSSELNVNALELDDSALYLCASRLGGSLETQYFGPGTRLLVL.

The V call is TRBV7-2, the J call TRBJ1-5; possibly TRBD1 for D (6 bases). The CDR3 consists of 12 residues. Germline assignment: CDR1 SGHTA and CDR2 FQGNSA. V lost 4 bases, J lost 8 bases, and 9 bases lay in between. The CDR3 is CASSSNREPQHF. The CDR3 DNA follows: TGTGCCAGCAGCTCCAACAGGGAGCCCCAGCATTTT. The full variable domain, completed using reference TRBV7-2 and TRBJ1-5, is GAGVSQSPSNKVTEKGKDVELRCDPISGHTALYWYRQSLGQGLEFLIYFQGNSAPDKSGLPSDRFSAERTGGSVSTLTIQRTQQEDSAVYLCASSSNREPQHFGDGTRLSIL.